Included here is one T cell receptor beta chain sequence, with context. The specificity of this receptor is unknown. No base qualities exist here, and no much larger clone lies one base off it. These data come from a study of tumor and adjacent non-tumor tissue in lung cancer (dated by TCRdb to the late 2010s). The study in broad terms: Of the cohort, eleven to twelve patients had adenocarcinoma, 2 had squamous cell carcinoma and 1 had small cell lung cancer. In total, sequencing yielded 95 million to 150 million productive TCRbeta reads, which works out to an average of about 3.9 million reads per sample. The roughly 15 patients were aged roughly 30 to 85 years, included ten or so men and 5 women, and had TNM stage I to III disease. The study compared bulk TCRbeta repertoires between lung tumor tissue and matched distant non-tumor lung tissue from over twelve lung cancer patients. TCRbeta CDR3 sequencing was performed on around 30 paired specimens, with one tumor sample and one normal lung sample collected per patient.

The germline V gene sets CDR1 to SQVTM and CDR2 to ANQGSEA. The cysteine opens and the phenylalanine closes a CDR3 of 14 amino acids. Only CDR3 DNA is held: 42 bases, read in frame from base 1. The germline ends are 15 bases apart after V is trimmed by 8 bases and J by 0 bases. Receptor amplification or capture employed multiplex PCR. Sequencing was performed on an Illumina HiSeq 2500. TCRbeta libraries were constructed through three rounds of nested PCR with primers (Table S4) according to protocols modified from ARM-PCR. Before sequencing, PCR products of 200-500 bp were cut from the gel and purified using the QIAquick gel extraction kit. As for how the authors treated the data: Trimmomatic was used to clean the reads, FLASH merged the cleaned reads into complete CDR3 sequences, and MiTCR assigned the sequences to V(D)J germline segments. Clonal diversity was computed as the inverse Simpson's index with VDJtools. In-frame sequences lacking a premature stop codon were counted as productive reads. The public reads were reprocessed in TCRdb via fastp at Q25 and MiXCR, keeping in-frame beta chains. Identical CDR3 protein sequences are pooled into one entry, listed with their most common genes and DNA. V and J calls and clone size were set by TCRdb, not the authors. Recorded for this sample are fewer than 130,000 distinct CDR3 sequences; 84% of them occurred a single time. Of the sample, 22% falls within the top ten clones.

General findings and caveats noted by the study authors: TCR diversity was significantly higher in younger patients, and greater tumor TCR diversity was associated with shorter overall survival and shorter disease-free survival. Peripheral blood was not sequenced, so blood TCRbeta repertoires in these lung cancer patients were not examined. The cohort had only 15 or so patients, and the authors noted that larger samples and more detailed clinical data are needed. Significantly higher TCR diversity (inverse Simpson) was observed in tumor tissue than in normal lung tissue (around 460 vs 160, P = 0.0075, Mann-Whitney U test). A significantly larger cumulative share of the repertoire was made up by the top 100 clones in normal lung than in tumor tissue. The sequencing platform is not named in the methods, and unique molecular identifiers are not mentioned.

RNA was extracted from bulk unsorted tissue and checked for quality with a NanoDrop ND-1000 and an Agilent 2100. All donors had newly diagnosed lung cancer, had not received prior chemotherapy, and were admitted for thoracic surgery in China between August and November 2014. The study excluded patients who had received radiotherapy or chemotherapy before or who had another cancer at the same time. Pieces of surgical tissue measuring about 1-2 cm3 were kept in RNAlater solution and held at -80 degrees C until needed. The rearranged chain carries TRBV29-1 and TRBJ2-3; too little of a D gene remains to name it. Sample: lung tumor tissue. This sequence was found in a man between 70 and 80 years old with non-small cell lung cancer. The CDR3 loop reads CSLAETSSTDTQYF. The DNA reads TGCAGCCTCGCTGAGACATCTAGCACAGATACGCAGTATTTT.